The 27 T cell receptor beta chains below come from one sample, sequenced in a study of neoadjuvant nivolumab and ipilimumab in lung cancer. The protocol was immunoSEQ multiplex PCR, while the TCRdb copy is restricted to in-frame clones and leaves out a portion. The table includes about 17,000 clones, approximately 79% detected once. The sequenced sample was tumor tissue, obtained after neoadjuvant nivolumab, alone or with ipilimumab, at or shortly before surgery. The source is an adult with non-small cell lung cancer.

This chain joins TRBV6-5 and TRBJ2-5, with D maybe TRBD1 (5 bases). The CDR3 is 15 amino acids. Per the germline V gene, CDR1 is MNHEY and CDR2 is SVGAGI. Trimming cost V 6 bases and J 5 bases, with 19 bases left between them. CDR3 bases: TGTGCCAGCAGATCCCCGGACAATCCACGGGAGACCCAGTACTTC. Translation: CASRSPDNPRETQYF.

The J gene is TRBJ1-1, the V gene TRBV7-9; 8 bases align to TRBD1. V lost 7 bases, J lost 4 bases, and 8 bases stayed unmatched. The V gene's germline CDR1 is SEHNR and CDR2 FQNEAQ (reference sequence). This CDR3 contains 14 residues. Written as DNA, the CDR3 is TGTGCCAGCATCTTTGGACAGGGAGCCACTGAAGCTTTCTTT. Translating gives CASIFGQGATEAFF.

The rearrangement uses TRBV11-1 and TRBJ2-2; 7 bases match TRBD1. CDR3 length: 17 residues. The ends lost 4 bases at V and 5 bases at J; junction bases unmatched: 13. Germline assignment: CDR1 SGHAT and CDR2 FQDESV (reference sequence). CDR3 protein: CASSWTVDRVVTGELFF. CDR3 nucleotides: TGTGCCAGCAGCTGGACCGTAGACAGGGTTGTTACCGGGGAGCTGTTTTTT.

The chain employs TRBV5-1 and TRBJ2-3; 10 bases line up with TRBD2. CDR1 and CDR2 from the germline V gene are SGHRS and YFSETQ. After removal of 4 bases from V and 1 base from J, the junction contained 6 bases not matched to a gene. The CDR3 is 16 residues long. This CDR3 reads CASSRILAGGTDTQYF. The CDR3 DNA sequence: TGCGCCAGCAGCAGGATCCTAGCGGGGGGCACAGATACGCAGTATTTT.

The V gene is TRBV2, the J gene TRBJ2-2; D perhaps matches TRBD1 (5 bases). The germline V gene encodes CDR1 SNHLY and CDR2 FYNNEI. The CDR3 extends over 14 amino acids. Trimming removed 6 bases at V and 3 bases at J, with 11 bases between. For the CDR3, the DNA is TGTGCCAGCAGACAGGCTCTCGACACCGGGGAGCTGTTTTTT. Its protein product is CASRQALDTGELFF.

This chain joins TRBV11-2 and TRBJ1-2; TRBD1 matches 9 bases. The CDR3 extends over 15 amino acids. V was clipped by 2 bases and J by 4 bases; unmatched bases: 5. Germline CDR1 SGHAT, CDR2 FQNNGV. The DNA for the CDR3 is TGTGCCAGCAGCTTACCCGGGACAGGGATCTATGGCTACACCTTC. Protein: CASSLPGTGIYGYTF.

This clone was seen more than once but under ten times. This chain uses TRBV18 with TRBJ2-2; D remains ambiguous. This CDR3 is 14 amino acids long. With 3 bases removed from V and 9 bases from J, the gap between germline ends came to 14 bases. CDR1 is KGHSH and CDR2 is LQKENI in the germline V gene. The CDR3 DNA is TGTGCCAGCTCACCGTTATCCGATGGAAGGGAGCTGTTTTTT. Amino acid sequence: CASSPLSDGRELFF.

V and J are TRBV10-3 and TRBJ1-5; 8 bases are shared with TRBD1. The germline gives CDR1 ENHRY, CDR2 SYGVKD. After removal of 6 bases from V and 2 bases from J, the junction contained 0 bases not matched to a gene. The CDR3 spans 13 residues. The DNA for the CDR3 is TGTGCCATCAGGGGACAGGGCAATCAGCCCCAGCATTTT. Protein product: CAIRGQGNQPQHF.

This chain links TRBV7-2 with TRBJ2-5, with 8 bases that match TRBD2. CDR1 is SGHTA and CDR2 is FQGNSA in the germline V gene. After removal of 7 bases from V and 6 bases from J, the junction contained 19 bases not matched to a gene. There are 17 residues in the CDR3. The CDR3 sequence is CASKEFGGAGGLKTQYF. In nucleotides, the CDR3 is TGTGCCAGCAAGGAGTTCGGAGGGGCGGGGGGCCTAAAGACCCAGTACTTC.

This clone came up once. CDR3 bases: TGTGCCAGCAGCTTAGAGCTGCCTGGCTACACCTTC. It encodes CASSLELPGYTF. The chain uses TRBV7-9 and TRBJ1-2; unclear D gene. The CDR3 runs 12 residues. Germline loops: CDR1 SEHNR, CDR2 FQNEAQ (reference sequence). The V gene lost 1 base and the J gene lost 7 bases, with 7 bases spanning the gap.

The gene calls are TRBV11-2 and TRBJ2-1; TRBD2 agrees at 7 bases. CDR3 length: 15 residues. Germline loops: CDR1 SGHAT, CDR2 FQNNGV. J gave up 5 bases and V 2 bases, and 6 bases lay outside the gene matches. Written as DNA, the CDR3 is TGTGCCAGCAGCTTACACGTTCGGGGGGACAATGAGCAGTTCTTC. It codes for CASSLHVRGDNEQFF.

This clone occurred a few times. At the DNA level, this CDR3 is encoded by other sequences in the same sample as well. The chain links TRBV29-1 to TRBJ1-1; unclear D gene. CDR3 length: 13 amino acids. Germline values: CDR1 SQVTM, CDR2 ANQGSEA. V was clipped by 4 bases and J by 0 bases, with 9 bases between them. CDR3 coding DNA: TGCAGCGTTGGTGGCGGAATGAACACTGAAGCTTTCTTT. Its translation is CSVGGGMNTEAFF.

The V and J genes are TRBV5-4 and TRBJ2-7; 7 nucleotides align to TRBD1. The V gene's germline CDR1 is SGHNT and CDR2 YYREEE (reference sequence). The J segment lost 3 bases and the V segment lost 3 bases, leaving 0 bases of the junction unmatched. The CDR3 extends over 12 amino acids. The CDR3 here is CASSWDSYEQYF. For the CDR3, the DNA is TGTGCCAGCAGCTGGGACAGCTACGAGCAGTACTTC.

The V gene is TRBV6-6, the J gene TRBJ2-7; D is unclear. CDR3 size: 13 residues. V lost 4 bases to trimming and J lost 3 bases, with 10 bases between them. Germline V gene data show CDR1 as MNHNY and CDR2 as SVGAGI (reference sequence). The CDR3 DNA reads TGTGCCAGCAGTTCCTTAGACAACTACGAGCAGTACTTC. Translating it yields CASSSLDNYEQYF.

The J gene is TRBJ1-5, the V gene TRBV30; D gene ambiguous. V was trimmed by 3 bases and J by 0 bases, leaving 6 bases between them. Germline values: CDR1 GTSNPN, CDR2 SVGIG (reference sequence). The CDR3 loop spans 13 amino acids. CDR3 in amino acids: CAWRQDSNQPQHF. CDR3 nucleotides: TGTGCCTGGAGGCAGGATAGCAATCAGCCCCAGCATTTT.

This clone has more than one count but fewer than ten. This chain connects TRBV5-8 to TRBJ1-2; D is unresolved. This CDR3 is built from 18 residues. Germline lookup yields CDR1 SGHTS and CDR2 YDEGEE. V shed 3 bases and J shed 7 bases, with 28 bases lying between them. CDR3 sequence reads: CASSSFGPGGSKRVGYTF. The DNA for the CDR3 is TGTGCCAGCAGCTCGTTTGGGCCCGGTGGATCGAAACGCGTTGGCTACACCTTC.

The rearrangement links TRBV6-5 to TRBJ2-7, with D possibly TRBD2 on 6 matching bases. Trimming shortened V by 8 bases and J by 0 bases, and 14 bases separated the two germline ends. CDR3 length equals 14 residues. Per germline, CDR1 MNHEY and CDR2 SVGAGI. The CDR3 region has the DNA TGTGCCAGCGCGGGGACGATAAGCTCCTACGAGCAGTACTTC. Its translation is CASAGTISSYEQYF.

This chain links TRBV4-1 with TRBJ2-2; D is ambiguous. The CDR3 is made up of 14 amino acids. CDR1 and CDR2 (germline): MGHRA, YSYEKL. V lost 3 bases, J lost 0 bases, and 5 bases lay in between. CDR3 loop: CASSHESNTGELFF. CDR3 DNA sequence: TGCGCCAGCAGCCATGAGTCGAACACCGGGGAGCTGTTTTTT.

The chain carries TRBV5-6 and TRBJ2-7, with D possibly matching TRBD2 (6 bases). Germline V CDR1 and CDR2: SGHDT, YYEEEE. Trimming cost V 0 bases and J 3 bases, with 13 bases left between them. The CDR3 is 15 amino acids. CDR3 sequence reads: CASSLGGVSFYEQYF. In nucleotides, the CDR3 is TGTGCCAGCAGCTTGGGCGGGGTAAGCTTCTACGAGCAGTACTTC.

The gene calls are TRBV29-1 and TRBJ1-2; D is possibly TRBD1 (5 bases). The V end was cut by 2 bases, the J end by 10 bases, with 14 bases between. The V gene's germline CDR1 is SQVTM and CDR2 ANQGSEA. This CDR3 has 12 amino acids. The chain's CDR3 is CSVERSGRAYTF. The CDR3 DNA is TGCAGCGTTGAACGATCAGGGCGGGCCTACACCTTC.

This clone was recorded only once. The chain couples TRBV6-1 to TRBJ2-1; D gene ambiguous. The germline V gene encodes CDR1 MNHNS and CDR2 SASEGT. The V gene lost 4 bases and the J gene lost 10 bases, with 5 bases spanning the gap. This CDR3 is built from 10 residues. Here the CDR3 DNA reads TGTGCCAGCAGTGTGCCAGAGCAGTTCTTC. It codes for CASSVPEQFF.

The J gene is TRBJ1-6, the V gene TRBV7-9; D gene unclear. The ends were cut back, 6 bases at V and 6 bases at J, with 15 bases in the middle. The CDR3 is 15 amino acids. CDR1 SEHNR and CDR2 FQNEAQ come from the germline V gene (reference sequence). The CDR3: CASRSRELINSPLHF. The CDR3 DNA follows: TGTGCCAGCAGATCCCGGGAGTTAATTAATTCACCCCTCCACTTT.

The chain couples TRBV6-5 to TRBJ2-7; weak D call: TRBD1 (6 bases). Looked up from germline, CDR1 is MNHEY and CDR2 is SVGAGI. The CDR3 length is 14 residues. The V end lost 6 bases, the J end lost 4 bases, and 16 bases lay between the germline ends. Here the CDR3 reads CASRYRTEDYEQYF. The CDR3 DNA follows: TGTGCCAGCAGATATAGGACAGAGGATTACGAGCAGTACTTC.

The gene calls are TRBV6-1 and TRBJ2-7, with TRBD1 matching over 7 bases. V shed 10 bases, J shed 5 bases, and the junction held 11 bases outside the gene matches. CDR3 length: 13 residues. From germline, CDR1 is MNHNS and CDR2 SASEGT. The DNA of the CDR3 is TGTGCCACCAGGCGAAGGGACAGAGACGAGCAGTACTTC. Translated: CATRRRDRDEQYF.

CDR3 sequence reads: CASSPGTLATNEKLFF. The CDR3 region has the DNA TGCGCCAGCAGCCCCGGGACACTGGCAACTAATGAAAAACTGTTTTTT. This chain connects TRBV5-1 to TRBJ1-4, with a possible D match to TRBD1 (6 bases). This CDR3 has 16 amino acids. Trimming took 4 bases from V and 0 from J, leaving 13 bases between them. From germline, CDR1 is SGHRS and CDR2 YFSETQ.

The rearrangement joins TRBV6-5 to TRBJ1-1; D is unresolved. The CDR3 consists of 13 residues. Per the germline V gene, CDR1 is MNHEY and CDR2 is SVGAGI. V lost 0 bases and J lost 2, with 4 bases in between. The DNA for the CDR3 is TGTGCCAGCAGTTACTCCCAAAACACTGAAGCTTTCTTT. This gives the protein CASSYSQNTEAFF.

The chain is built from TRBV6-1 and TRBJ2-1, with 9 bases matching TRBD2. The J segment lost 3 bases and the V segment lost 4 bases, leaving 7 bases of the junction unmatched. This CDR3 region has 16 residues. Germline V lookup: CDR1 MNHNS, CDR2 SASEGT. The CDR3 spells CASSGSSGEFYNEQFF. CDR3 DNA sequence: TGTGCCAGCAGTGGTTCTAGCGGGGAGTTCTACAATGAGCAGTTCTTC.